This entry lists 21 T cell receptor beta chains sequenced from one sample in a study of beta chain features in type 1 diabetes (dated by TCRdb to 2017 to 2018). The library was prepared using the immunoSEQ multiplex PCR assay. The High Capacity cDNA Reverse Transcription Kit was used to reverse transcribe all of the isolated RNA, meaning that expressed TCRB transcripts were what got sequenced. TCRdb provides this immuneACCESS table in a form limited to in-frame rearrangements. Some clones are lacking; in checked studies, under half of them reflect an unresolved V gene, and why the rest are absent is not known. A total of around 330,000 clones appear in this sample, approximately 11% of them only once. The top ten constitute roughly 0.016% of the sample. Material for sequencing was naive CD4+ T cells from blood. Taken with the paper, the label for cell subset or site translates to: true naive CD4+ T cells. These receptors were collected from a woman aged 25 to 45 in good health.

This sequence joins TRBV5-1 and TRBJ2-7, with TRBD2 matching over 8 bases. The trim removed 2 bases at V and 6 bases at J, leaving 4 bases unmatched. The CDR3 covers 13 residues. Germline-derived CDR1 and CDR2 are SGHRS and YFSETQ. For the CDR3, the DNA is TGCGCCAGCAGCTTAGCGGGAGAAAGCGAGCAGTACTTC. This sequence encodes CASSLAGESEQYF.

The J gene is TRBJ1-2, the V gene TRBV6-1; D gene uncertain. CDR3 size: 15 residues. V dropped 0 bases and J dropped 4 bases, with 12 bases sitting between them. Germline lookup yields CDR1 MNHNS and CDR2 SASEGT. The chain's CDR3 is CASSEANGQSYGYTF. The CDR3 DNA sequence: TGTGCCAGCAGTGAAGCGAATGGGCAGTCCTATGGCTACACCTTC.

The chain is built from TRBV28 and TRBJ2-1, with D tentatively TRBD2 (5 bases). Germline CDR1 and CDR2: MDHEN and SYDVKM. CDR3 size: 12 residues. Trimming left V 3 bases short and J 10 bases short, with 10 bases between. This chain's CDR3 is CASSLEVGEQFF. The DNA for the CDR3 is TGTGCCAGCAGTTTGGAGGTTGGGGAGCAGTTCTTC.

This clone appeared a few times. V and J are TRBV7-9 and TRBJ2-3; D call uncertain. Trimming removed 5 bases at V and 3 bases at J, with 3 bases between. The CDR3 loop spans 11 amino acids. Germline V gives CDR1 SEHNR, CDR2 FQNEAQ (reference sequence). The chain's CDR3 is CASSQTDTQYF. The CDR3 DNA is TGTGCCAGCAGCCAGACAGATACGCAGTATTTT.

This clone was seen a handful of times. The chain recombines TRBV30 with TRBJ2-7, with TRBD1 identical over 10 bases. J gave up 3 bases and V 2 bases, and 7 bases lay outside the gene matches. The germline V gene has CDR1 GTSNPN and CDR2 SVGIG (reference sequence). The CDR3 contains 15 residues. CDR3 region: CAWSIPGQGFYEQYF. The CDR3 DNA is TGTGCCTGGAGTATACCGGGACAGGGGTTCTACGAGCAGTACTTC.

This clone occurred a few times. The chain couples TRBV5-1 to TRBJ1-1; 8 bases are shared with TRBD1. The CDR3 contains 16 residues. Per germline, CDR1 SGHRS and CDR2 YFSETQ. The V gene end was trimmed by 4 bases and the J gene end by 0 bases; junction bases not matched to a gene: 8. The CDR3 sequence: CASSLVRQGLNTEAFF. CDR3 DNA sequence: TGCGCCAGCAGCCTCGTCAGACAGGGGCTGAACACTGAAGCTTTCTTT.

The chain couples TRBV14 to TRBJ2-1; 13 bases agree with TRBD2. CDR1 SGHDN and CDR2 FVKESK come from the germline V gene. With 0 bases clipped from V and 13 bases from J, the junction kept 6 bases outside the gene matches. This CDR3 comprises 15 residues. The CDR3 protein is CASSQELAGGDLQFF. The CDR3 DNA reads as TGTGCCAGCAGCCAAGAACTAGCGGGAGGGGATCTACAGTTCTTC.

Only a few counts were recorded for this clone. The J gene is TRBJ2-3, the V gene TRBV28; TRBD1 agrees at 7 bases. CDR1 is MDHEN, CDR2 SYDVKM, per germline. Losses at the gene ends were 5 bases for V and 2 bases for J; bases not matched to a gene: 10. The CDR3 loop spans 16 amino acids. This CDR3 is CASSENRDSFTDTQYF. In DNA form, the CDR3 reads TGTGCCAGCAGTGAAAACCGGGACAGCTTCACAGATACGCAGTATTTT.

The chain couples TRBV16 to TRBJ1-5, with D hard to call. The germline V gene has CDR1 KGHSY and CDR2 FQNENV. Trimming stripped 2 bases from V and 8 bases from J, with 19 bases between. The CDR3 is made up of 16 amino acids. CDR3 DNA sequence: TGTGCCAGCAGCCAAATTCCCCAGGCCGATTTGGAGCCCCAGCATTTT. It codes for CASSQIPQADLEPQHF.

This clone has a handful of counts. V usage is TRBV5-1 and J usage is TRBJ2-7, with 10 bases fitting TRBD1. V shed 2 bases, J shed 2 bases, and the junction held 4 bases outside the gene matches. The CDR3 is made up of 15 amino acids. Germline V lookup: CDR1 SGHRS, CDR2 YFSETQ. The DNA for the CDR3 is TGCGCCAGCAGCTTAACCGGGACAGGGGCCTACGAGCAGTACTTC. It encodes CASSLTGTGAYEQYF.

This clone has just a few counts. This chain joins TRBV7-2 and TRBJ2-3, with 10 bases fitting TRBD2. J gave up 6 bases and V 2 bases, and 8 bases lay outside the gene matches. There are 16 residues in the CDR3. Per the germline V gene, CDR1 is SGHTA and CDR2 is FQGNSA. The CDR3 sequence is CASSLYSSGSADTQYF. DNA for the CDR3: TGTGCCAGCAGCTTATATTCTAGCGGGAGTGCGGATACGCAGTATTTT.

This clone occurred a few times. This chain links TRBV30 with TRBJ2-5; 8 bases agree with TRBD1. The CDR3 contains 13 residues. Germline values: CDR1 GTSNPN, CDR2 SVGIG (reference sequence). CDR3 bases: TGTGCACAATCCCCAGGGGGCGGGGAGACCCAGTACTTC. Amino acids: CAQSPGGGETQYF.

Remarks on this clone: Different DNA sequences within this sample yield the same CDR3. The CDR3 here is CASSLDRGSYNEQFF. For the CDR3, the DNA is TGTGCCAGCAGCTTGGACAGGGGATCCTACAATGAGCAGTTCTTC. The rearrangement links TRBV7-2 to TRBJ2-1, with 9 bases aligning to TRBD1. V lost 3 bases, J lost 1 base, and 1 base stayed unmatched. The CDR3 extends over 15 amino acids. CDR1 is SGHTA, CDR2 FQGNSA, per germline.

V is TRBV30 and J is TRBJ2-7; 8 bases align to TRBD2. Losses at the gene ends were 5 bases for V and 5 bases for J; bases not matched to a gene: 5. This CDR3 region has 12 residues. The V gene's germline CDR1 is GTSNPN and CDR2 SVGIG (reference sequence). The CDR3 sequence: CAWGGAGDEQYF. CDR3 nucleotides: TGTGCCTGGGGGGGAGCGGGGGACGAGCAGTACTTC.

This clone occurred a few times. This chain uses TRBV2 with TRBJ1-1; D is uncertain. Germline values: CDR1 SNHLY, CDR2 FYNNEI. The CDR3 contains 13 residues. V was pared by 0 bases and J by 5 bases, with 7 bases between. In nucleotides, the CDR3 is TGTGCCAGCAGTGAAGCCGGAGGAACTGAAGCTTTCTTT. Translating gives CASSEAGGTEAFF.

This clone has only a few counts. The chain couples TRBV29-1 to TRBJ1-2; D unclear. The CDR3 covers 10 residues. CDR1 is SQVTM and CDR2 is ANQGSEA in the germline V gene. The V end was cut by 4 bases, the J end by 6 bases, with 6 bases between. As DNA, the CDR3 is TGCAGCGTTGGCGGGGATGGCTACACCTTC. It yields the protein CSVGGDGYTF.

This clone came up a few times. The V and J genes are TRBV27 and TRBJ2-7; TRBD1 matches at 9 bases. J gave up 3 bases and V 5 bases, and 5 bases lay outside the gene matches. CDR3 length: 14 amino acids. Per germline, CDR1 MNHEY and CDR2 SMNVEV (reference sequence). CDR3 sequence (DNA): TGTGCCAGCAGTCCCCGGACAGGGGACTACGAGCAGTACTTC. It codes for CASSPRTGDYEQYF.

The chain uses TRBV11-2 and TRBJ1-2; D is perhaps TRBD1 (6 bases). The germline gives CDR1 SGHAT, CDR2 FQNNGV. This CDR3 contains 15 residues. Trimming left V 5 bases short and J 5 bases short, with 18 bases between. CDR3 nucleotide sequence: TGTGCCAGCAGCGACCAACAGGGAATGGATTATGGCTACACCTTC. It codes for CASSDQQGMDYGYTF. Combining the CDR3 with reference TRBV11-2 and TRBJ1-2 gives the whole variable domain EAGVAQSPRYKIIEKRQSVAFWCNPISGHATLYWYQQILGQGPKLLIQFQNNGVVDDSQLPKDRFSAERLKGVDSTLKIQPAKLEDSAVYLCASSDQQGMDYGYTFGSGTRLTVV.

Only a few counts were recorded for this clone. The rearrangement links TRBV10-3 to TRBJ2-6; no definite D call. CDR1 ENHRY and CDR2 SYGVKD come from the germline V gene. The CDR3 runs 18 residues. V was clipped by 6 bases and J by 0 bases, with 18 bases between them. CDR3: CAIRSDVANYSGANVLTF. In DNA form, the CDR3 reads TGTGCCATCAGGTCGGATGTAGCCAACTACTCTGGGGCCAACGTCCTGACTTTC.

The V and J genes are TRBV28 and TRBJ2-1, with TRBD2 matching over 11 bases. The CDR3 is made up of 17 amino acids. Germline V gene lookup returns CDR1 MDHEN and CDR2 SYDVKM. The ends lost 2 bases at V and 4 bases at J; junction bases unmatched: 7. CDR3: CASSLSTASGRYNEQFF. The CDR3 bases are TGTGCCAGCAGTTTAAGCACCGCTAGCGGGAGGTACAATGAGCAGTTCTTC. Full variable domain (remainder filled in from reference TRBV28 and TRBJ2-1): DVKVTQSSRYLVKRTGEKVFLECVQDMDHENMFWYRQDPGLGLRLIYFSYDVKMKEKGDIPEGYSVSREKKERFSLILESASTNQTSMYLCASSLSTASGRYNEQFFGPGTRLTVL.

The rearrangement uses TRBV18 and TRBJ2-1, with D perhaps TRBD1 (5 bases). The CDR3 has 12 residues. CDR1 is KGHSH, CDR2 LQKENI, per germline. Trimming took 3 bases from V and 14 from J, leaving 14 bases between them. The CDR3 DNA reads TGTGCCAGCTCACCCGGAACAGGAGACAAGTTCTTC. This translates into CASSPGTGDKFF.